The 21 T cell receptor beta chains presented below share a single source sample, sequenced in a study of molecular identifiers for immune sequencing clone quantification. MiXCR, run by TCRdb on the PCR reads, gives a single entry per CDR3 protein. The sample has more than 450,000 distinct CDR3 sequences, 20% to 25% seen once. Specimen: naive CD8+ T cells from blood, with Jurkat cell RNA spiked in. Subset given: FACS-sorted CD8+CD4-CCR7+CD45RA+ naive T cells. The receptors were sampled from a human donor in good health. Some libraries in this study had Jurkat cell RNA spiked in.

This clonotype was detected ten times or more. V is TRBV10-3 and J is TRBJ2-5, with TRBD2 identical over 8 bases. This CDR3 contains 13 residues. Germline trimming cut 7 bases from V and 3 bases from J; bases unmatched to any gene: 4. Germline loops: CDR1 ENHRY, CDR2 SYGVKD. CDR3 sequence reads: CAIKPGLEETQYF. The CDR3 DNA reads TGTGCCATCAAACCGGGACTAGAAGAGACCCAGTACTTC.

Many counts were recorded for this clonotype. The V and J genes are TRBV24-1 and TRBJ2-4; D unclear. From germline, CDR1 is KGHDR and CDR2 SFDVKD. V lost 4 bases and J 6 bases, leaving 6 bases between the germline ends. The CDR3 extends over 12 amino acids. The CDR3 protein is CATSDRLNIQYF. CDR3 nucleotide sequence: TGTGCCACCAGTGACAGATTAAACATTCAGTACTTC.

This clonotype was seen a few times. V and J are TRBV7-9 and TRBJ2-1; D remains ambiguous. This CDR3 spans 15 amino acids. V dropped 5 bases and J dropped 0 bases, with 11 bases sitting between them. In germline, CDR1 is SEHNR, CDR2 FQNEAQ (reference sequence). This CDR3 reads CASSPTTNSYNEQFF. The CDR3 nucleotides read TGTGCCAGCAGCCCGACAACAAACTCCTACAATGAGCAGTTCTTC.

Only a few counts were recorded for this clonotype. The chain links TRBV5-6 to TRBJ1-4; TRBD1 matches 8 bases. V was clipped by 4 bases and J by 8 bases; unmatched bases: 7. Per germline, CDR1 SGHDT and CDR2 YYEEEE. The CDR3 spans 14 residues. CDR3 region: CASSIQGAGEKLFF. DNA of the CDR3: TGTGCCAGCAGCATTCAGGGGGCGGGAGAAAAACTGTTTTTT. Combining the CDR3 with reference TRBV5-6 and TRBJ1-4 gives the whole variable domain DAGVTQSPTHLIKTRGQQVTLRCSPKSGHDTVSWYQQALGQGPQFIFQYYEEEERQRGNFPDRFSGHQFPNYSSELNVNALLLGDSALYLCASSIQGAGEKLFFGSGTQLSVL.

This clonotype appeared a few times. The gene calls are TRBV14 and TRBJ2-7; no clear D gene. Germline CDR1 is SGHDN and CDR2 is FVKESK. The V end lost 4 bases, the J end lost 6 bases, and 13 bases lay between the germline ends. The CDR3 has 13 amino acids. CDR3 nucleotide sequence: TGTGCCAGCAGCCCCCTGGTGTGGGGCGAGCAGTACTTC. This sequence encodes CASSPLVWGEQYF.

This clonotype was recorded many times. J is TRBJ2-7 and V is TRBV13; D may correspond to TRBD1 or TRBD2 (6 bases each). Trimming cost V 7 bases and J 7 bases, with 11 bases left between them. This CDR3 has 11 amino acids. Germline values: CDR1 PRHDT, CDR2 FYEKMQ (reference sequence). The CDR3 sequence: CASTKGGEQYF. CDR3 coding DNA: TGTGCCAGCACCAAAGGGGGGGAGCAGTACTTC.

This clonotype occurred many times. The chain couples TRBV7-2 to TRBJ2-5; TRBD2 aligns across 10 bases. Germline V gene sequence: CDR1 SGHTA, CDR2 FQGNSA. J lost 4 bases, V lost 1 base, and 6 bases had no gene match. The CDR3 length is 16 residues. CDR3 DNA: TGTGCCAGCAGCTTAGAGTTTCTAGCGGGGGTAGAGACCCAGTACTTC. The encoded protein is CASSLEFLAGVETQYF. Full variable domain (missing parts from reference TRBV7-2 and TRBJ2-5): GAGVSQSPSNKVTEKGKDVELRCDPISGHTALYWYRQSLGQGLEFLIYFQGNSAPDKSGLPSDRFSAERTGGSVSTLTIQRTQQEDSAVYLCASSLEFLAGVETQYFGPGTRLLVL.

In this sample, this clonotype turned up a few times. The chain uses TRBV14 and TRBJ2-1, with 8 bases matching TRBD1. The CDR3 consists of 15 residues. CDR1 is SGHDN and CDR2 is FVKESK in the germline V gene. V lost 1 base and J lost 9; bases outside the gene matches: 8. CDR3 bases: TGTGCCAGCAGCCAAGCCAGGGGGCGTATGGGTGAGCAGTTCTTC. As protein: CASSQARGRMGEQFF.

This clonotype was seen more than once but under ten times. The CDR3 DNA reads as TGTGCCAGCAGCCAAGAGGGCGGGAGCTCCTACGAGCAGTACTTC. Translation gives CASSQEGGSSYEQYF. The V and J genes are TRBV14 and TRBJ2-7; TRBD2 matches at 7 bases. The trim removed 0 bases at V and 0 bases at J, leaving 2 bases unmatched. Germline CDR1 is SGHDN and CDR2 is FVKESK. This CDR3 comprises 15 residues.

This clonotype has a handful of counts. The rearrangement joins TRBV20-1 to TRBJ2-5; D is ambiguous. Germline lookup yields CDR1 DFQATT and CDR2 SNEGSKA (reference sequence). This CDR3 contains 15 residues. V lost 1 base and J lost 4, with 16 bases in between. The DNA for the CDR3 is TGCAGTGCTAGAGCTCACTGGGAAAATTTAGAGACCCAGTACTTC. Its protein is CSARAHWENLETQYF.

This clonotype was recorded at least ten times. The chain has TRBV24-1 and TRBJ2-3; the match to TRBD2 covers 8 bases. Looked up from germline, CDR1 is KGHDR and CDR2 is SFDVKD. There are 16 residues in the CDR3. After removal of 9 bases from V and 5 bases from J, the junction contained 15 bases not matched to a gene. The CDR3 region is CATAPGGLGLRDTQYF. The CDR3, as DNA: TGTGCCACCGCTCCGGGGGGACTAGGGCTCAGAGATACGCAGTATTTT.

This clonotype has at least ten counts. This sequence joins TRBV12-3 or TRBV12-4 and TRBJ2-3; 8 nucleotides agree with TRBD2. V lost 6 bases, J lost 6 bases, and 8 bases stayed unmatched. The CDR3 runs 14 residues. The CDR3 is CASSPPRGEDTQYF. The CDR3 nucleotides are TGTGCCAGCAGCCCACCGCGGGGGGAGGATACGCAGTATTTT.

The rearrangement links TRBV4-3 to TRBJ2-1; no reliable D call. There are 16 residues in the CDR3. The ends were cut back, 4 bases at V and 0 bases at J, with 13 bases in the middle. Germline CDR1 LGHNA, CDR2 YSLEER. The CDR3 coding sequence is TGCGCCAGCAGCCCCCGCCCCGACATCTCCTACAATGAGCAGTTCTTC. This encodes CASSPRPDISYNEQFF.

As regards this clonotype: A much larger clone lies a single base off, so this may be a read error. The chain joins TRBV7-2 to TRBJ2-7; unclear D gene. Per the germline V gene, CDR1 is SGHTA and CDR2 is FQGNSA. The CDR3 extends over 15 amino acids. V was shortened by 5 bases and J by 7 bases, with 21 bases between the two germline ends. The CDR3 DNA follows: TGTGCCAGCAGCCCCGTATGGGGAACGTCAGGAGAGCAGTACTTC. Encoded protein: CASSPVWGTSGEQYF.

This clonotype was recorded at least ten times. The CDR3, as DNA: TGCAGCGTTGTCTTCGCGGGAGATAAAAACATTCAGTACTTC. Protein product: CSVVFAGDKNIQYF. J is TRBJ2-4 and V is TRBV29-1, with 7 nucleotides matching TRBD2. CDR3 length: 14 residues. V shed 4 bases and J 4 bases; nucleotides not matched to a gene: 7. Per germline, CDR1 SQVTM and CDR2 ANQGSEA.

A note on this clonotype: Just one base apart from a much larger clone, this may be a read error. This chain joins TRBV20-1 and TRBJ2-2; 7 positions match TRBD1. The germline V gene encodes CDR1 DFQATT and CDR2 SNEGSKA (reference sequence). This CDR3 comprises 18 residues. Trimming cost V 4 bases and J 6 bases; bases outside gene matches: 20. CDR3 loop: CSAIPRTLRDSYAGELFF. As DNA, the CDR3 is TGCAGTGCTATCCCGCGAACTCTCCGGGACAGTTACGCCGGGGAGCTGTTTTTT.

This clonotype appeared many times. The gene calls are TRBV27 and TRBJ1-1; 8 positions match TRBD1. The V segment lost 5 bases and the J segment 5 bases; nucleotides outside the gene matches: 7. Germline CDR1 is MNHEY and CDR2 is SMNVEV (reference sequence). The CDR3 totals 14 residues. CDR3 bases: TGTGCCAGCAGTCCCCAGGGGGCCGGGACTGAAGCTTTCTTT. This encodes CASSPQGAGTEAFF.

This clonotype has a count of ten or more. Here the CDR3 reads CASSRGQPQETQYF. CDR3 DNA sequence: TGTGCCAGCAGCCGGGGGCAGCCCCAAGAGACCCAGTACTTC. This chain connects TRBV2 to TRBJ2-5; D might be TRBD1 or TRBD2, each matching 6 bases. CDR3 length: 14 residues. The V end was cut by 6 bases, the J end by 1 base, with 12 bases between. CDR1 and CDR2 (germline): SNHLY, FYNNEI.

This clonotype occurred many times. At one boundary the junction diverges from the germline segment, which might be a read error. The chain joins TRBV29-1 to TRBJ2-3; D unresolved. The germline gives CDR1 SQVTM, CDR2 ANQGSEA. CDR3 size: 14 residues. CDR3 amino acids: CSVEEYAGTDTQYF. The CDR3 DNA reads TGCAGCGTAGAAGAGTACGCTGGCACAGATACGCAGTATTTT.

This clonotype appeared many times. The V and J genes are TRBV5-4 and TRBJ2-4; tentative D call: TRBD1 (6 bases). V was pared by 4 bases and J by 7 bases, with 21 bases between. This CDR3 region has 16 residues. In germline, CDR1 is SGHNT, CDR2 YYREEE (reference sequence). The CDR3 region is CASSQMGQPQRNIQYF. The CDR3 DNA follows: TGTGCCAGCAGCCAGATGGGACAACCGCAACGGAACATTCAGTACTTC.

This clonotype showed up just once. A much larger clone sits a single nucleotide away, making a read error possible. The CDR3 here is CASSLLPDIGNTGELFF. DNA of the CDR3: TGTGCCAGCAGCCTTCTTCCAGATATCGGGAACACCGGGGAGCTGTTTTTT. V is TRBV7-2 and J is TRBJ2-2, with unresolved D. V lost 5 bases to trimming and J lost 1 base, with 17 bases between them. The CDR3 is 17 residues long. Germline assignment: CDR1 SGHTA and CDR2 FQGNSA.